The source of this T cell receptor beta chain is a study of T cell responses to AZD1222 COVID-19 vaccine. General observations from the study: White British ancestry dominated among donors, who included more females, and clonal diversity was possibly underestimated. Spike-specific TCR breadth and depth both grew after two AZD1222 doses.

Here immunoSEQ multiplex PCR was the method, and the copy in TCRdb shows in-frame clones only, minus some. The sample consists of 130,000 to 150,000 clones, around 90% of them appearing once. Germline lookup yields CDR1 SEHNR and CDR2 FQNEAQ (reference sequence). CDR3 length: 15 amino acids. The germline V and J ends were trimmed by 5 bases and 1 base, with 12 bases remaining between them. About this clone itself: Its antigen remains unidentified.

Sequences were derived from peripheral blood, sampled 28 days after the second AZD1222 dose. This TCR was recovered from an adult who received the AZD1222 COVID-19 vaccine. The chain carries TRBV7-9 and TRBJ1-3; D not certain. The CDR3 is CASSPLLGSGNTIYF. The CDR3 nucleotides are TGTGCCAGCAGCCCCCTTTTAGGGTCTGGAAACACCATATATTTT. The whole variable domain, filled in from reference TRBV7-9 and TRBJ1-3, reads DTGVSQNPRHKITKRGQNVTFRCDPISEHNRLYWYRQTLGQGPEFLTYFQNEAQLEKSRLLSDRFSAERPKGSFSTLEIQRTEQGDSAMYLCASSPLLGSGNTIYFGEGSWLTVV.